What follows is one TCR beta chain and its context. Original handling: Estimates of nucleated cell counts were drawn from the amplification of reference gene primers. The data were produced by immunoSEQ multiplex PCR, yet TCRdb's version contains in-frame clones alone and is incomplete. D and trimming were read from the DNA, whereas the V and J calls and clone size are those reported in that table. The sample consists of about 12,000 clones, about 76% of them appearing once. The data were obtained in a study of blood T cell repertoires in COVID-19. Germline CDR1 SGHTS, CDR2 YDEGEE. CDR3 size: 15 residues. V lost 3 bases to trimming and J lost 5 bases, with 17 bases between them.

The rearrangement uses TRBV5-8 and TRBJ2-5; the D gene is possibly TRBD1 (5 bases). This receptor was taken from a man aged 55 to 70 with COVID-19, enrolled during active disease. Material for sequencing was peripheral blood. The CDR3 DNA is TGTGCCAGCAGCTATCCCCTTAGGGGATGGGAGACCCAGTACTTC. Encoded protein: CASSYPLRGWETQYF.